The rows below give T cell receptor beta chains drawn from one sample of a study of Ad26.COV2.S vaccination and SARS-CoV-2 variants. Sequencing used immunoSEQ multiplex PCR; TCRdb keeps in-frame clones, though not all of them. The data contain some 640,000 clones, roughly 90% of them seen just once; the ten biggest clones take up about 1.5%. Sequencing was performed on peripheral blood, taken in a trial of Ad26.COV2.S vaccine versus placebo. Receptor source: a person aged 18-65 years who received the Ad26.COV2.S COVID-19 vaccine or a placebo. CDR3s include the opening cysteine and the closing phenylalanine or tryptophan. The D gene is left open where the match is weak. Part of the rows lack a size; the others show once, few, many or a class for expanded clones.

>TRBD1|TRBJ2-5|TRBV24-1|-
TGTGCCACCAGTGATCTATCCACAGGGGGGGAGACCCAGTACTTC
CATSDLSTGGETQYF
>-|TRBJ1-2|TRBV9|-
TGTGCCAGCAGCGTAGGAACAGGATACGGCTACACCTTC
CASSVGTGYGYTF
>-|TRBJ2-5|TRBV7-6|-
TGTGCCAGCAGCTTAGAGGCAGGGAGGAGAGAGACCCAGTACTTC
CASSLEAGRRETQYF
>-|TRBJ1-1|TRBV5-1|-
TGCGCCAGCAGCTTGGACCTAACTGAAGCTTTCTTT
CASSLDLTEAFF
>-|TRBJ2-3|TRBV24-1|-
TGTGCCACCAGTGTGGGACGTACAGATACGCAGTATTTT
CATSVGRTDTQYF
>TRBD1|TRBJ1-4|TRBV4-3|-
TGCGCCAGCAGCCAAGCGAATCAGGGGGCGAGAAAACTGTTTTTT
CASSQANQGARKLFF
>-|TRBJ1-1|TRBV6-5|-
TGTGCCAGCAGGACAGAGATGAACACTGAAGCTTTCTTT
CASRTEMNTEAFF
>TRBD1|TRBJ2-7|TRBV7-9|-
TGTGCCAGCAGCAACCGGGACAGGGAGCGCTACGAGCAGTACTTC
CASSNRDRERYEQYF
>-|TRBJ2-3|TRBV10-1|-
TGCGCCAGCAGTGAGGCCACTATGAGTACGCAGTATTTT
CASSEATMSTQYF
>-|TRBJ1-1|TRBV12-5|-
TGTGCTAGTGGTTTGGCCTTGGGTAGCCTTTTGGGCACTGAAGCTTTCTTT
CASGLALGSLLGTEAFF
>-|TRBJ1-2|TRBV6-5|-
TGTGCCAGCGGGGTTAAGTATGGCTACACCTTC
CASGVKYGYTF
>TRBD1|TRBJ1-2|TRBV25-1|-
TGTGCCAGCAGTCCCCATGTAGGACAGGGGTATAATGGCTACACCTTC
CASSPHVGQGYNGYTF
>-|TRBJ2-1|TRBV3-1/TRBV3-2|few
TGTGCCAGCAGCCAAGAGTTGGGGCCAAGGAATGAGCAGTTCTTC
CASSQELGPRNEQFF
>TRBD2|TRBJ2-2|TRBV19|-
TGTGCCAGTAGTATCGTGGGAGGGCCTGGCGGGGAGCTGTTTTTT
CASSIVGGPGGELFF
>-|TRBJ1-1|TRBV6-2/TRBV6-3|-
TGTGCCAGCAGTCGCCCCCCGACAGGGAACACTGAAGCTTTCTTT
CASSRPPTGNTEAFF
>-|TRBJ2-6|TRBV7-6|-
TGTGCCAGCAGCTCAAGTTCTGGGGCCAACGTCCTGACTTTC
CASSSSSGANVLTF
>-|TRBJ2-2|TRBV18|once
TGTGCCAGCCTGTTCGGGTACAACACCGGGGAGCTGTTTTTT
CASLFGYNTGELFF
>-|TRBJ2-7|TRBV20-1|-
TGCAGTGCTAAGACTGCCTACGAGCAGTACTTC
CSAKTAYEQYF
>-|TRBJ1-1|TRBV14|-
TGTGCCAGCAGCCCCGGGGGAATCGAAGCTTTCTTT
CASSPGGIEAFF
>-|TRBJ1-2|TRBV2|-
TGTGCCAGCACCGGGGACTATGGCTACACCTTC
CASTGDYGYTF
>TRBD2|TRBJ2-2|TRBV5-4|-
TGTGCCAGCAGCCTGACTAGCGGGAGGGGGGCCGGGGAGCTGTTTTTT
CASSLTSGRGAGELFF
>TRBD2|TRBJ2-7|TRBV11-2|-
TGTGCCAGCAGCCGGGTCCTAAGCGGGGGAACAACCTACGAGCAGTACTTC
CASSRVLSGGTTYEQYF
>-|TRBJ1-5|TRBV7-2|few
TGTGCCAGCAGCTTAATAGGTCAGCCCCAGCATTTT
CASSLIGQPQHF
>TRBD1|TRBJ1-5|TRBV7-2|-
TGTGCCAGCAGCCTAGGACAGGGGGCCGGGCAGCCCCAGCATTTT
CASSLGQGAGQPQHF
>-|TRBJ1-2|TRBV5-6|-
TGTGCCAGCAGCTTGGCAGGGGATTATGGCTACACCTTC
CASSLAGDYGYTF
>TRBD1|TRBJ1-1|TRBV4-2|-
TGTGCCAGCAGCCCGGTCATACAGGGGTGGAACACTGAAGCTTTCTTT
CASSPVIQGWNTEAFF
>-|TRBJ2-7|TRBV4-3|once
TGCGCCAGCAGCCAAGCCCCAGGGCGCTCCTACGAGCAGTACTTC
CASSQAPGRSYEQYF
>-|TRBJ2-2|TRBV7-8|-
TGTGCCAGCAGCTTAGAGATGGCAAACACCGGGGAGCTGTTTTTT
CASSLEMANTGELFF
>-|TRBJ2-5|TRBV19|once
TGTGCCAGTAGTATATTCATGGCTAGCGTTGAGACCCAGTACTTC
CASSIFMASVETQYF
>TRBD2|TRBJ2-2|TRBV5-4|-
TGTGCCAGCAGCTTGGGGCTAGCGGGAGGAAACACCGGGGAGCTGTTTTTT
CASSLGLAGGNTGELFF
>-|TRBJ2-6|TRBV18|once
TGTGCCAGCTCACCACAAGTCCCGGGACACCTCTCTGGGGCCAACGTCCTGACTTTC
CASSPQVPGHLSGANVLTF
>-|TRBJ1-2|TRBV6-2/TRBV6-3|few
TGTGCCAGCAGTACCGGGCTGGCGGTTATCGCTTATGATGGCTACACCTTC
CASSTGLAVIAYDGYTF
>-|TRBJ2-7|TRBV7-2|-
TGTGCCAGCAGCTTAGAAGTCCGACTCTACGAGCAGTACTTC
CASSLEVRLYEQYF